One sample yielded the 19 T cell receptor beta chains listed below, sequenced in a study of early T cells in non-severe SARS-CoV-2 infection. One entry per CDR3 protein results from TCRdb running MiXCR on the 5' RACE reads. The data contain over 85,000 distinct CDR3 sequences, roughly 12% of them singletons. The sample in question was whole blood, obtained at baseline. The source of these receptors is an adult who was a healthcare worker with PCR-confirmed SARS-CoV-2 infection or an uninfected control (not recorded which).

This clonotype was recorded many times. The J gene is TRBJ2-1, the V gene TRBV2, with TRBD1 identical over 9 bases. V gave up 7 bases and J gave up 8 bases; unmatched junction bases: 18. This CDR3 is 17 amino acids long. The germline V gene encodes CDR1 SNHLY and CDR2 FYNNEI. In nucleotides, the CDR3 is TGTGCCAGCATCAACAACAGGGGGCACGTGGTCACGGATGAGCAGTTCTTC. It specifies CASINNRGHVVTDEQFF.

This clonotype was observed many times. The chain recombines TRBV7-2 with TRBJ2-6, with a possible D match to TRBD2 (6 bases). V was clipped by 0 bases and J by 2 bases, with 8 bases between them. Germline V gene data show CDR1 as SGHTA and CDR2 as FQGNSA. This CDR3 region has 16 residues. CDR3 residues: CASSLAWRAGANVLTF. The CDR3 DNA follows: TGTGCCAGCAGCTTAGCATGGAGGGCTGGGGCCAACGTCCTGACTTTC.

This chain joins TRBV29-1 and TRBJ2-2; TRBD2 is a possible D gene (6 bases). CDR1 is SQVTM, CDR2 ANQGSEA, per germline. The V gene lost 5 bases and the J gene lost 0 bases, with 10 bases spanning the gap. The CDR3 runs 14 residues. The CDR3 nucleotides read TGCAGCGTTAGGAGGGCCTCGAACACCGGGGAGCTGTTTTTT. This gives the protein CSVRRASNTGELFF.

The chain links TRBV3-1 to TRBJ2-1; 8 bases match TRBD2. CDR1 is LGHDT, CDR2 YNNKEL, per germline (reference sequence). CDR3 size: 14 residues. V shed 4 bases and J 5 bases; nucleotides not matched to a gene: 4. CDR3 in DNA: TGTGCCAGCAGCCCCGGGACTAGGGACAATGAGCAGTTCTTC. Amino acid sequence: CASSPGTRDNEQFF.

This clonotype was found many times. This sequence joins TRBV7-8 and TRBJ2-7; no reliable D call. V lost 11 bases and J lost 6, with 11 bases in between. The CDR3 is 10 residues long. The germline CDR1 and CDR2 sequences are SGHVS and FQNEAQ. This CDR3 is CAPNPFEQYF. The DNA of the CDR3 is TGTGCCCCGAACCCCTTCGAGCAGTACTTC. Looking up the rest from reference TRBV7-8 and TRBJ2-7 gives the full variable domain: GAGVSQSPRYKVAKRGQDVALRCDPISGHVSLFWYQQALGQGPEFLTYFQNEAQLDKSGLPSDRFFAERPEGSVSTLKIQRTQQEDSAVYLCAPNPFEQYFGPGTRLTVT.

This clonotype was found many times. The chain couples TRBV30 to TRBJ2-7; D ambiguous. Germline values: CDR1 GTSNPN, CDR2 SVGIG (reference sequence). CDR3 length equals 12 residues. V lost 0 bases and J 3 bases, leaving 6 bases between the germline ends. CDR3 protein: CAWSVQGYEQYF. The CDR3 DNA reads as TGTGCCTGGAGTGTACAAGGCTACGAGCAGTACTTC.

The chain has TRBV10-3 and TRBJ2-1, with 10 bases matching TRBD2. The junction had 0 bases not matched to a gene; V was cut back by 2 bases and J by 2 bases. CDR3 length: 15 residues. Germline loops: CDR1 ENHRY, CDR2 SYGVKD. CDR3: CAISELAGAYNEQFF. In nucleotides, the CDR3 is TGTGCCATCAGTGAGCTAGCGGGAGCCTACAATGAGCAGTTCTTC.

This clonotype has just one count. The rearrangement links TRBV20-1 to TRBJ1-2; 8 bases line up with TRBD1. The CDR3 totals 17 residues. Germline CDR1 DFQATT, CDR2 SNEGSKA (reference sequence). V shed 0 bases, J shed 0 bases, and the junction held 9 bases outside the gene matches. CDR3 residues: CSARDPNDRGPNYGYTF. As DNA, the CDR3 is TGCAGTGCTAGAGATCCCAATGACAGGGGTCCTAACTATGGCTACACCTTC.

This clonotype was seen ten or more times. The rearrangement joins TRBV7-2 to TRBJ1-6, with TRBD1 matching 8 bases. Trimming cost V 3 bases and J 9 bases; bases outside gene matches: 10. The CDR3 loop spans 16 amino acids. Germline CDR1 reads SGHTA; CDR2 reads FQGNSA. The CDR3 sequence: CASSFNVGRGLSPLHF. CDR3 DNA: TGTGCCAGCAGCTTTAATGTGGGCAGGGGGCTTTCACCCCTCCACTTT.

The gene calls are TRBV12-3 or TRBV12-4 and TRBJ2-1; 9 bases are shared with TRBD1. The CDR3 extends over 14 amino acids. V dropped 5 bases and J dropped 6; count of bases not matched to a gene: 5. The CDR3 loop is CASSAGTGTNEQFF. The CDR3, as DNA: TGTGCCAGCAGTGCCGGGACAGGGACCAATGAGCAGTTCTTC.

The rearrangement uses TRBV7-3 and TRBJ2-1; a possible D gene is TRBD2 (6 bases). Germline lookup yields CDR1 SGHTA and CDR2 FQGTGA. Trimming removed 5 bases from V and 4 bases from J, with 9 bases in between. The CDR3 totals 13 residues. The DNA for the CDR3 is TGTGCCAGCAGCCCCGGGACTTACAATGAGCAGTTCTTC. It encodes CASSPGTYNEQFF. The full variable domain, its missing parts supplied by reference TRBV7-3 and TRBJ2-1, is GAGVSQTPSNKVTEKGKYVELRCDPISGHTALYWYRQSLGQGPEFLIYFQGTGAADDSGLPNDRFFAVRPEGSVSTLKIQRTERGDSAVYLCASSPGTYNEQFFGPGTRLTVL.

This clonotype was found a few times. V is TRBV20-1 and J is TRBJ1-6; 7 bases fit TRBD1. The germline V gene has CDR1 DFQATT and CDR2 SNEGSKA (reference sequence). The CDR3 consists of 16 residues. Trimming cost V 2 bases and J 7 bases; bases outside gene matches: 11. The CDR3 protein is CSARPGQVNRNSPLHF. Written as DNA, the CDR3 is TGCAGTGCTAGACCCGGACAGGTCAACAGGAATTCACCCCTCCACTTT.

At least ten counts were recorded for this clonotype. The chain couples TRBV5-1 to TRBJ2-5; D gene ambiguous. V gave up 2 bases and J gave up 2 bases, with 4 bases separating them. This CDR3 is built from 12 residues. Germline V lookup: CDR1 SGHRS, CDR2 YFSETQ. Written as DNA, the CDR3 is TGCGCCAGCAGCTTCCTTCAAGAGACCCAGTACTTC. This gives the protein CASSFLQETQYF.

This clonotype was counted between two and nine times. V and J are TRBV5-1 and TRBJ2-2; D is uncertain. Between the trimmed V and J ends, which lost 4 bases and 5 bases, there was a span of 12 bases. The germline gives CDR1 SGHRS, CDR2 YFSETQ. This CDR3 is built from 14 residues. DNA of the CDR3: TGCGCCAGCAGCCCTTTGGCGGAGACCGGGGAGCTGTTTTTT. This sequence encodes CASSPLAETGELFF.

The table lists this clonotype with many counts. This chain uses TRBV2 with TRBJ1-6; D gene unclear. Trimming removed 8 bases at V and 4 bases at J, with 9 bases between. Germline CDR1 SNHLY, CDR2 FYNNEI. CDR3 length equals 13 residues. This chain's CDR3 is CASVGRYNSPLHF. DNA for the CDR3: TGTGCCAGCGTGGGCAGATATAATTCACCCCTCCACTTT. The complete variable domain, with remaining parts taken from reference TRBV2 and TRBJ1-6, reads EPEVTQTPSHQVTQMGQEVILRCVPISNHLYFYWYRQILGQKVEFLVSFYNNEISEKSEIFDDQFSVERPDGSNFTLKIRSTKLEDSAMYFCASVGRYNSPLHFGNGTRLTVT.

The J gene is TRBJ1-6, the V gene TRBV19; D is undetermined. Per the germline V gene, CDR1 is LNHDA and CDR2 is SQIVND (reference sequence). CDR3 length equals 15 residues. V was pared by 10 bases and J by 0 bases, with 13 bases between. The CDR3 spells CATASVSSYNSPLHF. The CDR3 bases are TGTGCCACCGCCTCGGTGAGCTCCTATAATTCACCCCTCCACTTT. The whole variable domain, filled in from reference TRBV19 and TRBJ1-6, reads DGGITQSPKYLFRKEGQNVTLSCEQNLNHDAMYWYRQDPGQGLRLIYYSQIVNDFQKGDIAEGYSVSREKKESFPLTVTSAQKNPTAFYLCATASVSSYNSPLHFGNGTRLTVT.

The table lists this clonotype with a count of one. This chain connects TRBV10-3 to TRBJ2-3; D unclear. There are 16 residues in the CDR3. The V gene's germline CDR1 is ENHRY and CDR2 SYGVKD. V lost 3 bases and J lost 2, with 15 bases in between. CDR3 in DNA: TGTGCCATCAGTGACCCCCGACGTGGGTCCACAGATACGCAGTATTTT. It is translated as CAISDPRRGSTDTQYF.

This clonotype was seen a handful of times. V gene TRBV28 combines with J gene TRBJ2-7; the D is unclear. V shed 2 bases and J shed 2 bases, with 4 bases lying between them. Germline CDR1 MDHEN, CDR2 SYDVKM. The CDR3 is 12 amino acids. CDR3 nucleotide sequence: TGTGCCAGCAGTTTAGTGGCCTACGAGCAGTACTTC. Amino acids: CASSLVAYEQYF.

This clonotype turned up a few times. V is TRBV5-1 and J is TRBJ2-7, with a possible D match to TRBD2 (5 bases). The CDR3 extends over 16 amino acids. Germline V gene lookup returns CDR1 SGHRS and CDR2 YFSETQ. The V gene lost 0 bases and the J gene lost 2 bases, with 15 bases spanning the gap. CDR3 protein: CASSLALGSRAYEQYF. In DNA form, the CDR3 reads TGCGCCAGCAGCTTGGCCCTGGGGAGCCGAGCCTACGAGCAGTACTTC.